These 21 T cell receptor beta chains came from one sample sequenced in a study of cytomegalovirus exposure and HLA in healthy donors. The study ran its PCR with 60 Vbeta and 13 Jbeta primers. Sequencing used immunoSEQ multiplex PCR; TCRdb keeps in-frame clones, though not all of them. The sample has hundreds of thousands of clones, 77% seen once. Sequencing was performed on PBMCs. The receptors shown here come from a woman aged 60 to 75 in good health and CMV-seropositive.

The chain couples TRBV18 to TRBJ1-1; D is uncertain. The ends were cut back, 2 bases at V and 11 bases at J, with 9 bases in the middle. Germline loops: CDR1 KGHSH, CDR2 LQKENI. The CDR3 runs to 11 residues. The CDR3 spells CASSPGPLAFF. The DNA for the CDR3 is TGTGCCAGCTCACCAGGGCCCCTCGCTTTCTTT.

The CDR3 sequence is CASSLVRGTSGNTIYF. For the CDR3, the DNA is TGTGCCAGCAGCTTAGTTCGCGGAACCTCTGGAAACACCATATATTTT. The gene calls are TRBV7-9 and TRBJ1-3; D is ambiguous. The germline V gene has CDR1 SEHNR and CDR2 FQNEAQ (reference sequence). CDR3 length equals 16 residues. V lost 1 base and J lost 0, with 10 bases in between.

This clone was counted a single time. The chain has TRBV27 and TRBJ1-5; possibly TRBD1 for D (5 bases). Per the germline V gene, CDR1 is MNHEY and CDR2 is SMNVEV (reference sequence). V lost 6 bases and J 11 bases, leaving 14 bases between the germline ends. The CDR3 contains 12 residues. This CDR3 reads CASSDLGAAQHF. The CDR3 nucleotides read TGTGCCAGCAGCGACTTAGGGGCGGCCCAGCATTTT.

The DNA of the CDR3 is TGTGCCAGCAGCACCAGGGGTTCCACAGATACGCAGTATTTT. This codes for CASSTRGSTDTQYF. This chain joins TRBV9 and TRBJ2-3, with D perhaps matching TRBD1 (6 bases). CDR1 is SGDLS and CDR2 is YYNGEE in the germline V gene. Deletions cut 4 bases from V and 2 bases from J, with 11 bases between. This CDR3 comprises 14 residues.

This clone has a handful of counts. In DNA form, the CDR3 reads TGTGCCAGCAGCCCCAGACAGATCACAGATACGCAGTATTTT. This gives the protein CASSPRQITDTQYF. This sequence joins TRBV7-2 and TRBJ2-3; TRBD1 is a possible D gene (5 bases). V lost 5 bases to trimming and J lost 2 bases, with 11 bases between them. Germline-derived CDR1 and CDR2 are SGHTA and FQGNSA. There are 14 residues in the CDR3.

In this sample, this clone turned up once. V and J are TRBV11-2 and TRBJ1-1, with a weak D call TRBD1 (6 bases). From germline, CDR1 is SGHAT and CDR2 FQNNGV. The CDR3 covers 14 residues. V lost 3 bases and J 4 bases, leaving 12 bases between the germline ends. CDR3 protein: CASSFMGAGTEAFF. In DNA form, the CDR3 reads TGTGCCAGCAGCTTCATGGGGGCGGGCACTGAAGCTTTCTTT.

The rearrangement joins TRBV7-2 to TRBJ1-2; possible D gene TRBD1, 6 bases. Trimming took off 0 bases at V and 8 bases at J, with 16 bases between the two ends. The CDR3 is 15 amino acids. Germline V gives CDR1 SGHTA, CDR2 FQGNSA. The CDR3 loop is CASSLASGAFEGYTF. The CDR3 DNA reads TGTGCCAGCAGCTTAGCTTCAGGGGCGTTTGAAGGCTACACCTTC. Full variable domain (outside the CDR3, taken from reference TRBV7-2 and TRBJ1-2): GAGVSQSPSNKVTEKGKDVELRCDPISGHTALYWYRQSLGQGLEFLIYFQGNSAPDKSGLPSDRFSAERTGGSVSTLTIQRTQQEDSAVYLCASSLASGAFEGYTFGSGTRLTVV.

CDR3 protein: CASSPTVNTEAFF. The CDR3 nucleotides read TGTGCCAGCAGCCCGACAGTGAACACTGAAGCTTTCTTT. The rearrangement joins TRBV7-9 to TRBJ1-1, with D maybe TRBD1 (5 bases). V lost 5 bases, J lost 0 bases, and 7 bases lay in between. The CDR3 sequence is 13 residues long. The germline V gene has CDR1 SEHNR and CDR2 FQNEAQ (reference sequence).

This chain links TRBV27 with TRBJ1-1; D unclear. V lost 3 bases, J lost 0 bases, and 5 bases lay in between. Germline V lookup: CDR1 MNHEY, CDR2 SMNVEV (reference sequence). The length of the CDR3 is 13 residues. In nucleotides, the CDR3 is TGTGCCAGCAGTTTTAATGTGAACACTGAAGCTTTCTTT. It encodes CASSFNVNTEAFF.

The rearrangement uses TRBV28 and TRBJ1-5; D remains ambiguous. CDR1 MDHEN and CDR2 SYDVKM come from the germline V gene. The length of the CDR3 is 17 residues. V shed 3 bases and J shed 0 bases, with 15 bases lying between them. CDR3 coding DNA: TGTGCCAGCAGTTTCTGGGCCGCGACGTATAGCAATCAGCCCCAGCATTTT. Its translation is CASSFWAATYSNQPQHF.

The rearrangement joins TRBV28 to TRBJ1-6, with D possibly matching TRBD1 (6 bases). Looked up from germline, CDR1 is MDHEN and CDR2 is SYDVKM. Deletions cut 6 bases from V and 7 bases from J, with 19 bases between. The CDR3 consists of 16 residues. The CDR3 DNA follows: TGTGCCAGCAGCCCGGAACAGGGAGCGGTGAATTCACCCCTCCACTTT. The encoded protein is CASSPEQGAVNSPLHF.

The J gene is TRBJ1-2, the V gene TRBV6-5; D is uncertain. Germline assignment: CDR1 MNHEY and CDR2 SVGAGI. Trimming took off 3 bases at V and 4 bases at J, with 15 bases between the two ends. The CDR3 sequence is 15 residues long. The CDR3 DNA follows: TGTGCCAGCAGTTATAGGGAGGGTTCGTTCTATGGCTACACCTTC. The encoded protein is CASSYREGSFYGYTF.

V is TRBV11-2 and J is TRBJ2-3; TRBD1 aligns across 7 bases. The CDR3 has 15 amino acids. Germline V gene lookup returns CDR1 SGHAT and CDR2 FQNNGV. Trimming at V came to 4 bases and at J to 0 bases, leaving 4 bases not matched to a gene. The CDR3 loop reads CASSSTGVSTDTQYF. Written as DNA, the CDR3 is TGTGCCAGCAGCTCCACAGGGGTTAGCACAGATACGCAGTATTTT.

The rearrangement uses TRBV2 and TRBJ2-3; 7 nucleotides line up with TRBD2. The CDR3 length is 15 residues. Germline assignment: CDR1 SNHLY and CDR2 FYNNEI. The J segment lost 1 base and the V segment lost 4 bases, leaving 5 bases of the junction unmatched. CDR3 sequence: CASSGGTKGTDTQYF. The CDR3 nucleotides are TGTGCCAGCAGTGGCGGGACTAAAGGCACAGATACGCAGTATTTT.

As for this clone: Other nucleotide sequences in the sample specify the same CDR3. V and J are TRBV18 and TRBJ2-2; D possibly corresponds to TRBD1 (5 bases). From germline, CDR1 is KGHSH and CDR2 LQKENI. The CDR3 runs to 14 residues. V lost 3 bases and J lost 1, with 6 bases in between. The CDR3 region is CASSPGRNTGELFF. The CDR3 DNA follows: TGTGCCAGCTCACCGGGGCGGAACACCGGGGAGCTGTTTTTT.

V is TRBV7-8 and J is TRBJ1-1, with 9 bases identical to TRBD1. The CDR3 totals 16 residues. V was pared by 4 bases and J by 2 bases, with 8 bases of the junction left unmatched. The germline V gene encodes CDR1 SGHVS and CDR2 FQNEAQ. The CDR3 loop is CASSSSGTGTNTEAFF. Here the CDR3 DNA reads TGTGCCAGCAGCTCCTCCGGGACAGGGACTAACACTGAAGCTTTCTTT.

V and J are TRBV2 and TRBJ2-3, with D perhaps matching TRBD1 (6 bases). The CDR3 contains 17 residues. Germline V gene sequence: CDR1 SNHLY, CDR2 FYNNEI. V shed 0 bases and J shed 0 bases, with 13 bases lying between them. CDR3 amino acids: CASSEARTDPSTDTQYF. The CDR3 nucleotides are TGTGCCAGCAGTGAAGCCCGGACAGACCCTAGCACAGATACGCAGTATTTT.

A note on this clone: Germline is not matched at one junction end, which may reflect a read error. The chain couples TRBV28 to TRBJ1-2, with TRBD1 as a possible D gene (6 bases). Per the germline V gene, CDR1 is MDHEN and CDR2 is SYDVKM. The CDR3 runs to 18 residues. CDR3 in DNA: TGTGCCAGCAGTTTAATCGCTGGGGGACGAATATCACCTGGGGGCTGCACCTTC. This translates into CASSLIAGGRISPGGCTF.

The V and J genes are TRBV30 and TRBJ2-7; possibly TRBD1 for D (5 bases). Trimming took 0 bases from V and 6 from J, leaving 12 bases between them. Germline V gene data show CDR1 as GTSNPN and CDR2 as SVGIG (reference sequence). The CDR3 runs 13 residues. In DNA form, the CDR3 reads TGTGCCTGGAGTGTACTTGTAGGGGTCGAGCAGTACTTC. Protein: CAWSVLVGVEQYF.

The rearrangement links TRBV30 to TRBJ2-7; 7 nucleotides line up with TRBD1. V dropped 8 bases and J dropped 12; count of bases not matched to a gene: 4. Germline V lookup: CDR1 GTSNPN, CDR2 SVGIG (reference sequence). CDR3 length equals 8 residues. CDR3 in DNA: TGTGCCGCCTCAGGGGGGTACTTC. Protein sequence: CAASGGYF.

V is TRBV27 and J is TRBJ2-7, with TRBD2 matching over 10 bases. The CDR3 totals 14 residues. Germline V gene lookup returns CDR1 MNHEY and CDR2 SMNVEV (reference sequence). V shed 6 bases and J 5 bases; nucleotides not matched to a gene: 7. The CDR3: CASRAGLAFNEQYF. The CDR3 nucleotides are TGTGCCAGCAGGGCGGGACTAGCGTTTAACGAGCAGTACTTC.